This T cell receptor (beta chain) came from a study of T cells in pancreatic ductal adenocarcinoma. Remarks on this clone: Its antigen is still unknown.

The study, taken as a whole, reports: The resected cohort was biased toward the minority with early-stage disease. No significant tumor-blood clonality difference; means were about 0.1 and 0.065. Tumor samples had fewer productive templates and approximately 8.8-fold fewer unique clonotypes than blood.

The selected patients with pancreatic ductal adenocarcinoma had surgery but no neoadjuvant therapy. The CDR3 extends over 13 amino acids. Looked up from germline, CDR1 is MDHEN and CDR2 is SYDVKM. Trimming shortened V by 3 bases and J by 5 bases, and 10 bases separated the two germline ends. The data were produced by immunoSEQ multiplex PCR, yet TCRdb's version contains in-frame clones alone and is incomplete. The sample includes about 98,000 clones, more than 90% of them seen just once. Sequencing was performed on PBMCs. The receptor's source is a human donor with pancreatic ductal adenocarcinoma. The J gene is TRBJ1-2, the V gene TRBV28, with D uncertain. In nucleotides, the CDR3 is TGTGCCAGCAGTTTGGCCCAGGTGTATGGCTACACCTTC. It is translated as CASSLAQVYGYTF.